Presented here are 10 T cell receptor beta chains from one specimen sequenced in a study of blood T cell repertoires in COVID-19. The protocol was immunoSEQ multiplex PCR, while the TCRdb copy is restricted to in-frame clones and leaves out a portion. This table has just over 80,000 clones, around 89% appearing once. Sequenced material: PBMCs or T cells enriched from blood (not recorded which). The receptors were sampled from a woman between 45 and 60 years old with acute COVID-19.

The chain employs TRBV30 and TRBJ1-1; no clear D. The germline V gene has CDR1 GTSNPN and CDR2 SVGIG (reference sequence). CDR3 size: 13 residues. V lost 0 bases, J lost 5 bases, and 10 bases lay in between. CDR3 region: CAWSVQEQTEAFF. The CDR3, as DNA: TGTGCCTGGAGTGTCCAGGAACAGACTGAAGCTTTCTTT.

The CDR3 coding sequence is TGTGCCAGCAGTTCCAGGGGGAAAGCTTTCTTT. The encoded protein is CASSSRGKAFF. This chain joins TRBV27 and TRBJ1-1; 7 nucleotides match TRBD1. V was pared by 4 bases and J by 9 bases, with 2 bases of the junction left unmatched. The germline gives CDR1 MNHEY, CDR2 SMNVEV (reference sequence). This CDR3 spans 11 amino acids.

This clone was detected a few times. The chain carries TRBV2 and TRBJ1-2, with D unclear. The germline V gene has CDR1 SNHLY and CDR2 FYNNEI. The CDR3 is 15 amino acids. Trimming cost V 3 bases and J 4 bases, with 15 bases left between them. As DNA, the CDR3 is TGTGCCAGCAGTGAGGAGAGGGATCATGGCTATGGCTACACCTTC. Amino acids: CASSEERDHGYGYTF.

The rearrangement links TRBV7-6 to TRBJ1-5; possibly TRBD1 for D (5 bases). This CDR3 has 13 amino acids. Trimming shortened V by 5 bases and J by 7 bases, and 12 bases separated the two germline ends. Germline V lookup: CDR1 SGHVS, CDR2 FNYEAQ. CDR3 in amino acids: CASSPARGQPQHF. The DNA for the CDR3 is TGTGCCAGCAGCCCAGCACGGGGGCAGCCCCAGCATTTT. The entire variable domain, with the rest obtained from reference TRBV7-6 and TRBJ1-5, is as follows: GAGVSQSPRYKVTKRGQDVALRCDPISGHVSLYWYRQALGQGPEFLTYFNYEAQQDKSGLPNDRFSAERPEGSISTLTIQRTEQRDSAMYRCASSPARGQPQHFGDGTRLSIL.

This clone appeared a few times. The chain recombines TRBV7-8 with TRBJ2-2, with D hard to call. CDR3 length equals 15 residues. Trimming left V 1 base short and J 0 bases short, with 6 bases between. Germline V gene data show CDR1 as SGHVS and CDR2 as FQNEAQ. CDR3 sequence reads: CASSLDRTNTGELFF. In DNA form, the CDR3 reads TGTGCCAGCAGCTTAGACAGAACGAACACCGGGGAGCTGTTTTTT.

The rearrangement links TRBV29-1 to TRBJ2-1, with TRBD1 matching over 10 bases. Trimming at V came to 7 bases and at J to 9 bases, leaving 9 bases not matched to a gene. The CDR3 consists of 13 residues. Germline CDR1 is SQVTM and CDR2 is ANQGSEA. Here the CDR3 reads CSAGGQGLTEQFF. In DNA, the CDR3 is TGCAGCGCCGGGGGACAGGGGTTGACTGAGCAGTTCTTC.

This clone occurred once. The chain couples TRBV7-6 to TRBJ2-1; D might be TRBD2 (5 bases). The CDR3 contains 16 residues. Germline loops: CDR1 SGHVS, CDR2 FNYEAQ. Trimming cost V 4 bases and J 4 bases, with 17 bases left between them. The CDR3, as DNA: TGTGCCAGCAGCTCCTTTGTGGGAGTCTTGTACAATGAGCAGTTCTTC. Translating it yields CASSSFVGVLYNEQFF.

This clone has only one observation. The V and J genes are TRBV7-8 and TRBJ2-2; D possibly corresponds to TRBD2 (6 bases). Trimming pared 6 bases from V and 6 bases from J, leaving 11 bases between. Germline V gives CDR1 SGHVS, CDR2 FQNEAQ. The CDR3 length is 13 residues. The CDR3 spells CASSSTSAGELFF. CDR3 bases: TGTGCCAGCAGTTCGACTAGTGCCGGGGAGCTGTTTTTT.

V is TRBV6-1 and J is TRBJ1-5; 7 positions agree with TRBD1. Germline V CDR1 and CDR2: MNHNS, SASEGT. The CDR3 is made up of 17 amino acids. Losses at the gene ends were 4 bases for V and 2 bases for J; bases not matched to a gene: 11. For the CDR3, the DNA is TGTGCCAGCAGTGTATTTAGACAGGGAAGTCGCAATCAGCCCCAGCATTTT. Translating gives CASSVFRQGSRNQPQHF.

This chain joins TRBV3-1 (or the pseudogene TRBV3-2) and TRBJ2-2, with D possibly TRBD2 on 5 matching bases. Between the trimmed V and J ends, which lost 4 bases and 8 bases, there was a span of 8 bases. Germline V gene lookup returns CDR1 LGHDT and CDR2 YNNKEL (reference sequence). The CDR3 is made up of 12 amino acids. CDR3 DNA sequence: TGTGCCAGCAGCCTTGGGAGAGGGGAGCTGTTTTTT. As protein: CASSLGRGELFF.